This T cell receptor (beta chain) was obtained from a study of blood T cell repertoires in COVID-19. Study summary: Sites across the United States, Italy and Spain contributed samples from acute and convalescent COVID-19. T cells, B-cell-depleted T cells, or PBMCs supplied cDNA or gDNA.

Original handling: Estimation of nucleated cell counts relied on the amplification of reference gene primers. Sequencing used immunoSEQ multiplex PCR; TCRdb keeps in-frame clones, though not all of them. The D gene and trimming were derived from the DNA, and the V and J assignments and clone size from that table. The sample carries about 120,000 clones, 76% recorded once. Germline values: CDR1 SGHAT, CDR2 FQNNGV. The J segment lost 6 bases and the V segment lost 1 base, leaving 5 bases of the junction unmatched. The CDR3 spans 15 residues. The count of this clone is one. Other DNA sequences in the sample encode the same CDR3.

Sequenced material: peripheral blood. The sequence came from a woman at least 80 years old with acute or convalescent COVID-19. The chain joins TRBV11-2 to TRBJ2-3, with 9 bases aligning to TRBD2. The CDR3 coding sequence is TGTGCCAGCAGCTTAGGGTCTAGCGGGACGGATACGCAGTATTTT. It encodes CASSLGSSGTDTQYF.